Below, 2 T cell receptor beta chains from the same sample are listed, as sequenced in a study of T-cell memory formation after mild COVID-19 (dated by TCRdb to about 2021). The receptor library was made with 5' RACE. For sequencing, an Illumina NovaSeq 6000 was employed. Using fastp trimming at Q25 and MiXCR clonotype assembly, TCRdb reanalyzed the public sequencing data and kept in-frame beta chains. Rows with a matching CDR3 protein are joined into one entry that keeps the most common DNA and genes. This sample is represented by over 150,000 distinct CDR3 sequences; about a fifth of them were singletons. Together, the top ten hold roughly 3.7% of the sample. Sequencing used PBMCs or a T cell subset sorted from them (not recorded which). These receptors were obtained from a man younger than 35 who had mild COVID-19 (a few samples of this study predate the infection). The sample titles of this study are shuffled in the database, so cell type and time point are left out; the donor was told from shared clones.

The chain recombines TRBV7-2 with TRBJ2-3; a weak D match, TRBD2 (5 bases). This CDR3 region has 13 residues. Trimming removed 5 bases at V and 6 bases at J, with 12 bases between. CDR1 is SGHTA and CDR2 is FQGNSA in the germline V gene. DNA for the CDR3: TGTGCCAGCAGCCTTGAGCGGTCGGATACGCAGTATTTT. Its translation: CASSLERSDTQYF. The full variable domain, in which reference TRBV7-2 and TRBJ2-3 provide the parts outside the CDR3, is GAGVSQSPSNKVTEKGKDVELRCDPISGHTALYWYRQSLGQGLEFLIYFQGNSAPDKSGLPSDRFSAERTGGSVSTLTIQRTQQEDSAVYLCASSLERSDTQYFGPGTRLTVL.

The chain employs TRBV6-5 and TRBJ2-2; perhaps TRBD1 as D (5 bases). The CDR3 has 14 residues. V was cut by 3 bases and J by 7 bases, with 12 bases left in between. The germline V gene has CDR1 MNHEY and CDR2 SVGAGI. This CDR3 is CASSYQGTVGELFF. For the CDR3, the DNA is TGTGCCAGCAGTTATCAGGGAACGGTCGGGGAGCTGTTTTTT.